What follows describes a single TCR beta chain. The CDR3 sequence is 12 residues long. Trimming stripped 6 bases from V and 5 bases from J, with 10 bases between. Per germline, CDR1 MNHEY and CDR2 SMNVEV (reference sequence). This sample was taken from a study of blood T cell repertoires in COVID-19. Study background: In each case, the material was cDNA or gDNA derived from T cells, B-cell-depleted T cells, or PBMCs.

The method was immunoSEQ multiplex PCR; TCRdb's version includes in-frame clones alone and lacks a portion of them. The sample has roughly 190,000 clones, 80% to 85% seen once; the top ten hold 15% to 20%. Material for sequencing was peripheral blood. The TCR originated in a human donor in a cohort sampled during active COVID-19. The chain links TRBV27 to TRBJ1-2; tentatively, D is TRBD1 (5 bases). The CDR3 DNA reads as TGTGCCAGCAGCGATCGGGGGTATGGCTACACCTTC. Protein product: CASSDRGYGYTF.